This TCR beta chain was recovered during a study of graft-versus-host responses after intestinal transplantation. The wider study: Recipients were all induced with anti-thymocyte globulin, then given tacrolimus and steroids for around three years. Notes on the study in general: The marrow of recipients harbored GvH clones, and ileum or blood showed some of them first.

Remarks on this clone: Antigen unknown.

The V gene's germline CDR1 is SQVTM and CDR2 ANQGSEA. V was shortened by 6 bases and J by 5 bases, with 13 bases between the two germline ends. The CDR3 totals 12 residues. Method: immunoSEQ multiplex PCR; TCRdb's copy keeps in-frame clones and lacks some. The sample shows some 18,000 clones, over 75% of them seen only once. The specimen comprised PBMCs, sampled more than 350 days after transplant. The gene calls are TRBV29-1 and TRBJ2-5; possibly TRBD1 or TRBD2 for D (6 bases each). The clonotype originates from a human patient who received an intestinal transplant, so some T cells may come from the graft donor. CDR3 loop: CSVGGGTETQYF. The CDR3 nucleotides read TGCAGCGTGGGGGGCGGTACTGAGACCCAGTACTTC.